Shown below are 24 T cell receptor beta chains from a single sample sequenced in a study of T-cell reconstitution after alpha-beta-depleted transplantation in children. The TCRbeta library was prepared with unique molecular identifiers. TCRdb re-analysed the PCR reads in MiXCR, keeping a single row per CDR3 protein. Among fewer than 85,000 distinct CDR3 sequences, about 14% were seen once, and the ten largest hold 25% to 30%. This specimen consisted of PBMCs, mostly from graft donor cells, obtained 180 days after TCRalphabeta/CD19-depleted stem cell transplant. Receptor source: a male patient aged 2-15 years who had a stem cell transplant for acute lymphoblastic leukemia, so the T cells may come from the graft donor.

This clonotype has a count of ten or more. This sequence joins TRBV10-3 and TRBJ1-6, with D unclear. Germline V gene data show CDR1 as ENHRY and CDR2 as SYGVKD. This CDR3 has 15 residues. The V gene lost 3 bases and the J gene lost 1 base, with 7 bases spanning the gap. CDR3 DNA sequence: TGTGCCATCAGTGACCCCGTATCCTATAATTCACCCCTCCACTTT. Its protein product is CAISDPVSYNSPLHF.

In nucleotides, the CDR3 is TGTGCCAGCAGTCGCTTACAGGGGGTCGAGCAGTTCTTC. Protein product: CASSRLQGVEQFF. The chain employs TRBV6-6 and TRBJ2-1; 8 bases agree with TRBD1. The V gene's germline CDR1 is MNHNY and CDR2 SVGAGI (reference sequence). The CDR3 contains 13 residues. The trim removed 5 bases at V and 10 bases at J, leaving 7 bases unmatched.

At least ten counts were recorded for this clonotype. The chain couples TRBV20-1 to TRBJ1-5, with 7 bases that match TRBD1. The CDR3 length is 14 residues. Looked up from germline, CDR1 is DFQATT and CDR2 is SNEGSKA (reference sequence). The V gene end was trimmed by 5 bases and the J gene end by 1 base; junction bases not matched to a gene: 5. In DNA, the CDR3 is TGCAGTGCTTACAGGGGCGGGAGCAATCAGCCCCAGCATTTT. Protein sequence: CSAYRGGSNQPQHF.

This clonotype has only a few counts. V is TRBV7-2 and J is TRBJ2-5, with TRBD2 matching 12 bases. Germline-derived CDR1 and CDR2 are SGHTA and FQGNSA. V was pared by 4 bases and J by 0 bases, with 3 bases of the junction left unmatched. The CDR3 spans 16 residues. CDR3 loop: CASSSRLAGDQETQYF. Here the CDR3 DNA reads TGTGCCAGCAGCTCCCGACTAGCGGGGGACCAAGAGACCCAGTACTTC.

The sample holds a few counts of this clonotype. The gene calls are TRBV7-2 and TRBJ1-5; the D is unclear. The length of the CDR3 is 14 residues. V was pared by 1 base and J by 5 bases, with 9 bases between. The germline V gene has CDR1 SGHTA and CDR2 FQGNSA. This CDR3 is CASSLDSPYQPQHF. The DNA for the CDR3 is TGTGCCAGCAGCTTAGACAGCCCCTATCAGCCCCAGCATTTT.

This clonotype was counted a few times. This chain joins TRBV7-8 and TRBJ2-7; TRBD1 agrees at 7 bases. J was trimmed by 2 bases and V by 1 base; bases with no gene match: 11. Germline loops: CDR1 SGHVS, CDR2 FQNEAQ. This CDR3 has 17 residues. This chain's CDR3 is CASSLGGPTGSAYEQYF. DNA for the CDR3: TGTGCCAGCAGCTTAGGGGGCCCGACAGGGAGCGCCTACGAGCAGTACTTC.

The chain is built from TRBV6-2 or TRBV6-3 and TRBJ1-1; D gene uncertain. Germline V lookup: CDR1 MNHEY, CDR2 SVGEGT. V shed 6 bases and J shed 4 bases, with 12 bases lying between them. The CDR3 runs 13 residues. In DNA form, the CDR3 reads TGTGCCAGCAGAACCCTGACCGGCACTGAAGCTTTCTTT. Translating gives CASRTLTGTEAFF.

The chain joins TRBV5-1 to TRBJ2-3; D tentatively reads TRBD1 or TRBD2 (5 bases each). CDR3 size: 15 residues. Looked up from germline, CDR1 is SGHRS and CDR2 is YFSETQ. Trimming left V 4 bases short and J 5 bases short, with 17 bases between. In DNA, the CDR3 is TGCGCCAGCAGCCTTACGGGACGGACTTTAGATACGCAGTATTTT. Amino acid sequence: CASSLTGRTLDTQYF.

This clonotype was found a few times. The chain has TRBV20-1 and TRBJ1-2, with D uncertain. The V gene's germline CDR1 is DFQATT and CDR2 SNEGSKA (reference sequence). The CDR3 sequence is 12 residues long. V lost 3 bases to trimming and J lost 8 bases, with 13 bases between them. CDR3 amino acids: CSARRSRRGYTF. The CDR3 nucleotides are TGCAGTGCTAGGAGGTCGCGACGGGGCTACACCTTC.

V usage is TRBV6-1 and J usage is TRBJ1-1; D perhaps matches TRBD1 (5 bases). The CDR3 is 14 amino acids. With 7 bases removed from V and 1 base from J, the gap between germline ends came to 13 bases. The germline V gene encodes CDR1 MNHNS and CDR2 SASEGT. CDR3 sequence (DNA): TGTGCCAGCAAGGGGCAGTTTTCGAACACTGAAGCTTTCTTT. Protein product: CASKGQFSNTEAFF.

This clonotype was detected many times. The rearrangement uses TRBV10-3 and TRBJ2-7; 7 positions agree with TRBD2. The CDR3 has 12 residues. CDR1 is ENHRY and CDR2 is SYGVKD in the germline V gene. V was pared by 8 bases and J by 1 base, with 2 bases of the junction left unmatched. The CDR3 spells CAIRDYSYEQYF. DNA of the CDR3: TGTGCCATCCGGGACTATTCCTACGAGCAGTACTTC.

This clonotype was detected a few times. This rearrangement joins TRBV3-1 to TRBJ1-1; a possible D gene is TRBD1 (5 bases). This CDR3 has 14 residues. Germline-derived CDR1 and CDR2 are LGHDT and YNNKEL (reference sequence). Trimming shortened V by 1 base and J by 6 bases, and 12 bases separated the two germline ends. The CDR3 DNA reads TGTGCCAGCAGCCAAGCGGGGGGTAGGGCTGAAGCTTTCTTT. Translating it yields CASSQAGGRAEAFF.

The V and J genes are TRBV6-6 and TRBJ2-2, with a tentative D call TRBD2 (5 bases). The germline V gene encodes CDR1 MNHNY and CDR2 SVGAGI (reference sequence). This CDR3 spans 13 amino acids. Trimming shortened V by 9 bases and J by 5 bases, and 13 bases separated the two germline ends. The DNA of the CDR3 is TGTGCCAGACTCCGGGGTAGGACCGGGGAGCTGTTTTTT. Translating it yields CARLRGRTGELFF.

This clonotype was found many times. This chain connects TRBV6-5 to TRBJ1-3; D ambiguous. The CDR3 contains 15 residues. Germline values: CDR1 MNHEY, CDR2 SVGAGI. The V end lost 4 bases, the J end lost 3 bases, and 13 bases lay between the germline ends. CDR3 region: CASSLLTGSGNTIYF. The CDR3 DNA is TGTGCCAGCAGTTTGCTTACGGGGAGTGGAAACACCATATATTTT.

This clonotype has just a few counts. The rearrangement uses TRBV5-6 and TRBJ2-7, with TRBD1 identical over 7 bases. The CDR3 spans 16 residues. J lost 9 bases, V lost 0 bases, and 15 bases had no gene match. Germline V CDR1 and CDR2: SGHDT, YYEEEE. In DNA form, the CDR3 reads TGTGCCAGCAGCTTGGCCGGACAGGACAGGCTACACAGGCAGTACTTC. It is translated as CASSLAGQDRLHRQYF. Full variable domain (rest looked up from reference TRBV5-6 and TRBJ2-7): DAGVTQSPTHLIKTRGQQVTLRCSPKSGHDTVSWYQQALGQGPQFIFQYYEEEERQRGNFPDRFSGHQFPNYSSELNVNALLLGDSALYLCASSLAGQDRLHRQYFGPGTRLTVT.

V and J are TRBV5-1 and TRBJ1-6, with 8 bases aligning to TRBD1. Germline CDR1 reads SGHRS; CDR2 reads YFSETQ. The CDR3 is 13 amino acids. With V trimmed by 4 bases and J by 10 bases, 4 bases remained unmatched. The CDR3 region has the DNA TGCGCCAGCAGCCAGGGGGCAGGGTCACCCCTCCACTTT. Its protein is CASSQGAGSPLHF.

The chain couples TRBV7-8 to TRBJ2-1, with 11 bases fitting TRBD2. The CDR3 is 15 amino acids. With V trimmed by 4 bases and J by 6 bases, 5 bases remained unmatched. In germline, CDR1 is SGHVS, CDR2 FQNEAQ. CDR3 region: CASSSPGLAVNEQFF. CDR3 nucleotide sequence: TGTGCCAGCAGCTCACCGGGACTAGCGGTCAATGAGCAGTTCTTC. The whole variable domain, remainder taken from reference TRBV7-8 and TRBJ2-1, is GAGVSQSPRYKVAKRGQDVALRCDPISGHVSLFWYQQALGQGPEFLTYFQNEAQLDKSGLPSDRFFAERPEGSVSTLKIQRTQQEDSAVYLCASSSPGLAVNEQFFGPGTRLTVL.

This clonotype occurred a few times. The chain has TRBV12-3 or TRBV12-4 and TRBJ2-1, with D possibly called TRBD1 or TRBD2 (5 bases each). The V gene lost 10 bases and the J gene lost 0 bases, with 10 bases spanning the gap. The CDR3 length is 13 residues. The CDR3 DNA is TGTGCCACGGGGCCATCCTCCTACAATGAGCAGTTCTTC. Translation gives CATGPSSYNEQFF.

The table lists this clonotype with a few counts. V gene TRBV6-1 combines with J gene TRBJ1-5; D call uncertain. CDR1 is MNHNS and CDR2 is SASEGT in the germline V gene. V lost 1 base to trimming and J lost 0 bases, with 10 bases between them. This CDR3 is 16 amino acids long. CDR3 nucleotide sequence: TGTGCCAGCAGTGAAGGGAACATACCTAGCAATCAGCCCCAGCATTTT. Translated, it gives CASSEGNIPSNQPQHF.

This clonotype was seen ten or more times. The chain joins TRBV27 to TRBJ1-5; D is unclear. V was cut by 3 bases and J by 0 bases, with 0 bases left in between. The CDR3 covers 12 residues. Germline V gene data show CDR1 as MNHEY and CDR2 as SMNVEV (reference sequence). The CDR3 nucleotides read TGTGCCAGCAGTTTTAGCAATCAGCCCCAGCATTTT. Residues: CASSFSNQPQHF.

There are a few counts of this clonotype. The chain joins TRBV5-4 to TRBJ2-4, with 10 bases lining up with TRBD1. This CDR3 is 15 amino acids long. The germline CDR1 and CDR2 sequences are SGHNT and YYREEE (reference sequence). After removal of 3 bases from V and 6 bases from J, the junction contained 6 bases not matched to a gene. CDR3 in amino acids: CASSSPGQGSNIQYF. The CDR3 coding sequence is TGTGCCAGCAGCTCTCCGGGACAGGGGTCAAACATTCAGTACTTC.

This clonotype has more than one count but fewer than ten. This sequence joins TRBV7-9 and TRBJ1-2, with D perhaps TRBD1 (6 bases). CDR1 and CDR2 (germline): SEHNR, FQNEAQ (reference sequence). V lost 2 bases and J 0 bases, leaving 10 bases between the germline ends. The CDR3 runs to 15 residues. CDR3 sequence: CASSLPGTPNYGYTF. The CDR3, as DNA: TGTGCCAGCAGCTTACCCGGGACACCTAACTATGGCTACACCTTC.

V gene TRBV7-2 combines with J gene TRBJ1-2; D is unclear. CDR1 and CDR2 (germline): SGHTA, FQGNSA. This CDR3 is built from 9 residues. The V gene lost 8 bases and the J gene lost 4 bases, with 2 bases spanning the gap. CDR3 coding DNA: TGTGCCAGCCCCTATGGCTACACCTTC. It yields the protein CASPYGYTF.

Concerning this clonotype: The junction shows a germline mismatch at one end, possibly a read error. The chain recombines TRBV7-7 with TRBJ2-3, with 9 bases fitting TRBD2. The CDR3 has 17 residues. Germline-derived CDR1 and CDR2 are SSHAT and FNYEAQ (reference sequence). The CDR3 nucleotides are TGTGCTAGCAGCCTGGTCTTAGCGGGAGCCGGCACAGATACGCAGTATTTT. Encoded protein: CASSLVLAGAGTDTQYF.